A single sample gave rise to the 25 T cell receptor beta chains below, sequenced in a study of OX40 agonist ivuxolimab in advanced cancers. Produced via immunoSEQ multiplex PCR; TCRdb's table is partial and in-frame only. The sample yields 8,500 to 9,000 clones, nearly 70% seen once. The sample consisted of CD4+ or CD8+ T cells sorted from blood, taken in a trial of the OX40 agonist ivuxolimab. The receptor set was obtained from an adult with an advanced solid tumor such as melanoma, head and neck, liver or kidney cancer.

This clone was counted a few times. The CDR3 region has the DNA TGTGCCTGGAGTCCGCTAGGCACTGAAGCTTTCTTT. Translation: CAWSPLGTEAFF. V usage is TRBV30 and J usage is TRBJ1-1, with D unclear. This CDR3 is built from 12 residues. V gave up 2 bases and J gave up 4 bases, with 8 bases separating them. Germline loops: CDR1 GTSNPN, CDR2 SVGIG (reference sequence).

The CDR3 DNA follows: TGTGCCTGGAGTATCGGCGGGGAGCTGTTTTTT. This encodes CAWSIGGELFF. The gene calls are TRBV30 and TRBJ2-2; D is ambiguous. The V gene's germline CDR1 is GTSNPN and CDR2 SVGIG (reference sequence). The V end was cut by 2 bases, the J end by 7 bases, with 5 bases between. The length of the CDR3 is 11 residues.

The table lists this clone with a few counts. The chain is built from TRBV11-2 and TRBJ1-2; D remains ambiguous. The CDR3 is 14 residues long. V was clipped by 1 base and J by 5 bases, with 11 bases between them. CDR1 SGHAT and CDR2 FQNNGV come from the germline V gene. In nucleotides, the CDR3 is TGTGCCAGCAGCTTAGTTGGCAGCCCATATGGCTACACCTTC. Translated, it gives CASSLVGSPYGYTF.

The gene calls are TRBV27 and TRBJ2-2; possible D gene TRBD2, 6 bases. The CDR3 loop spans 21 amino acids. Germline V gene lookup returns CDR1 MNHEY and CDR2 SMNVEV (reference sequence). V lost 4 bases and J 6 bases, leaving 33 bases between the germline ends. CDR3 nucleotide sequence: TGTGCCAGCAGTTCCCTGGGGGAAGGGGCGGGACCCCTCCCAGGCCCCGGGGAGCTGTTTTTT. Translating it yields CASSSLGEGAGPLPGPGELFF.

This clone was observed a handful of times. V usage is TRBV16 and J usage is TRBJ2-1; possible D gene TRBD2, 6 bases. V dropped 1 base and J dropped 0 bases, with 7 bases sitting between them. This CDR3 has 15 amino acids. Germline V CDR1 and CDR2: KGHSY, FQNENV. The DNA for the CDR3 is TGTGCCAGCAGCCAATTCGGGAGCTCCTACAATGAGCAGTTCTTC. Protein product: CASSQFGSSYNEQFF.

The V call is TRBV27, the J call TRBJ1-2, with D uncertain. The CDR3 runs to 13 residues. Trimming pared 5 bases from V and 3 bases from J, leaving 10 bases between. CDR1 and CDR2 from the germline V gene are MNHEY and SMNVEV (reference sequence). The CDR3 loop reads CASSTTRHYGYTF. For the CDR3, the DNA is TGTGCCAGCAGTACTACTCGCCACTATGGCTACACCTTC.

This chain connects TRBV4-1 to TRBJ2-7, with D tentatively TRBD2 (6 bases). Looked up from germline, CDR1 is MGHRA and CDR2 is YSYEKL. The CDR3 contains 15 residues. The ends were cut back, 3 bases at V and 2 bases at J, with 14 bases in the middle. In nucleotides, the CDR3 is TGCGCCAGCAGCCAGGGAAGCGGGCCTACCTACGAGCAGTACTTC. Protein sequence: CASSQGSGPTYEQYF.

The gene calls are TRBV7-6 and TRBJ1-1, with a possible D match to TRBD1 (6 bases). Trimming stripped 5 bases from V and 4 bases from J, with 14 bases between. CDR1 SGHVS and CDR2 FNYEAQ come from the germline V gene. This CDR3 has 14 amino acids. DNA for the CDR3: TGTGCCAGCAGCATTACCAGGGGTGGCACTGAAGCTTTCTTT. Protein product: CASSITRGGTEAFF. The variable domain in full, completed from reference TRBV7-6 and TRBJ1-1, reads GAGVSQSPRYKVTKRGQDVALRCDPISGHVSLYWYRQALGQGPEFLTYFNYEAQQDKSGLPNDRFSAERPEGSISTLTIQRTEQRDSAMYRCASSITRGGTEAFFGQGTRLTVV.

The CDR3 loop reads CASSQTASGSYEQYF. The CDR3 DNA follows: TGTGCCAGCAGCCAGACGGCTAGCGGGAGCTACGAGCAGTACTTC. V is TRBV14 and J is TRBJ2-7, with TRBD2 matching over 10 bases. CDR1 is SGHDN, CDR2 FVKESK, per germline. The CDR3 has 15 residues. J lost 3 bases, V lost 3 bases, and 5 bases had no gene match.

The gene calls are TRBV27 and TRBJ1-2; D is uncertain. V dropped 0 bases and J dropped 6 bases, with 14 bases sitting between them. Germline CDR1 MNHEY, CDR2 SMNVEV (reference sequence). CDR3 length: 15 residues. CDR3 sequence (DNA): TGTGCCAGCAGTTTATCGAGTCTCGGGAAGAATGGCTACACCTTC. Residues: CASSLSSLGKNGYTF.

This chain uses TRBV4-2 with TRBJ2-5, with D unclear. The CDR3 has 12 residues. V lost 0 bases and J 2 bases, leaving 1 base between the germline ends. The V gene's germline CDR1 is LGHNA and CDR2 YNFKEQ. CDR3 nucleotides: TGTGCCAGCAGCCAAGATCAAGAGACCCAGTACTTC. Its protein product is CASSQDQETQYF.

The chain combines TRBV10-3 with TRBJ2-1; possibly TRBD2 for D (5 bases). V was trimmed by 7 bases and J by 3 bases, leaving 10 bases between them. Per germline, CDR1 ENHRY and CDR2 SYGVKD. This CDR3 is 13 amino acids long. DNA for the CDR3: TGTGCCATCACGGAGGAGTACTACAATGAGCAGTTCTTC. It translates to CAITEEYYNEQFF.

V gene TRBV28 combines with J gene TRBJ2-7, with a possible D match to TRBD2 (6 bases). V was trimmed by 6 bases and J by 4 bases, leaving 16 bases between them. This CDR3 comprises 14 residues. Germline CDR1 MDHEN, CDR2 SYDVKM. Written as DNA, the CDR3 is TGTGCCAGCAGCGATACCTCGGGACTTTACGAGCAGTACTTC. It specifies CASSDTSGLYEQYF.

This clone has just a few counts. V gene TRBV7-9 combines with J gene TRBJ2-4; weak D call: TRBD2 (5 bases). Germline CDR1 SEHNR, CDR2 FQNEAQ (reference sequence). The CDR3 has 15 residues. V was trimmed by 5 bases and J by 3 bases, leaving 14 bases between them. CDR3 residues: CASSKADGFKNIQYF. The CDR3 DNA reads as TGTGCCAGCAGCAAAGCGGACGGTTTCAAAAACATTCAGTACTTC.

The table lists this clone with a count of one. The chain couples TRBV27 to TRBJ2-1; 11 bases map to TRBD2. The CDR3 spans 17 residues. Trimming removed 5 bases from V and 5 bases from J; junction bases left unmatched: 11. Looked up from germline, CDR1 is MNHEY and CDR2 is SMNVEV (reference sequence). CDR3 protein: CASSPIAGGLRDNEQFF. CDR3 sequence (DNA): TGTGCCAGCAGTCCCATAGCGGGAGGGCTTAGGGACAATGAGCAGTTCTTC.

This clone has more than one count but fewer than ten. This chain uses TRBV4-3 with TRBJ2-5; D is uncertain. V was clipped by 0 bases and J by 2 bases, with 10 bases between them. There are 15 residues in the CDR3. The germline gives CDR1 LGHNA, CDR2 YSLEER. Written as DNA, the CDR3 is TGCGCCAGCAGCCAAGATCTGGCCAGACAAGAGACCCAGTACTTC. It specifies CASSQDLARQETQYF.

In the case of this clone: The same CDR3 arises from other DNA sequences in this sample as well. The chain links TRBV6-5 to TRBJ1-1; D remains unclear. From germline, CDR1 is MNHEY and CDR2 SVGAGI. V lost 10 bases and J 1 base, leaving 13 bases between the germline ends. The CDR3 is 13 amino acids. In nucleotides, the CDR3 is TGTGCCACCCAAGACGGGCAGAACACTGAAGCTTTCTTT. Protein product: CATQDGQNTEAFF.

The rearrangement joins TRBV19 to TRBJ2-1; D call uncertain. The CDR3 spans 14 residues. The germline V gene encodes CDR1 LNHDA and CDR2 SQIVND (reference sequence). The V gene lost 3 bases and the J gene lost 4 bases, with 10 bases spanning the gap. CDR3 DNA sequence: TGTGCCAGTAGTATGGGCGGTCCTTACAATGAGCAGTTCTTC. Translation: CASSMGGPYNEQFF.

The V and J genes are TRBV19 and TRBJ1-1; D is unresolved. Trimming cost V 1 base and J 6 bases, with 9 bases left between them. The CDR3 length is 13 residues. Germline CDR1 is LNHDA and CDR2 is SQIVND (reference sequence). Here the CDR3 reads CASSIVSAPEAFF. The CDR3 DNA is TGTGCCAGTAGTATAGTTTCGGCCCCTGAAGCTTTCTTT.

The chain recombines TRBV19 with TRBJ1-6; no clear D. V was cut by 1 base and J by 7 bases, with 11 bases left in between. From germline, CDR1 is LNHDA and CDR2 SQIVND (reference sequence). The CDR3 contains 15 residues. The CDR3 DNA reads as TGTGCCAGTAGTATAGTTGACGGGCCCAATTCACCCCTCCACTTT. This sequence encodes CASSIVDGPNSPLHF.

Comment on this clone: At the DNA level, this CDR3 is encoded by other sequences in the same sample as well. J is TRBJ1-1 and V is TRBV9, with 9 nucleotides matching TRBD1. With 2 bases clipped from V and 0 bases from J, the junction kept 2 bases outside the gene matches. This CDR3 is built from 15 residues. Germline V lookup: CDR1 SGDLS, CDR2 YYNGEE. The CDR3 nucleotides are TGTGCCAGCAGCGTGGGGACAGGGATGAACACTGAAGCTTTCTTT. It encodes CASSVGTGMNTEAFF.

This sequence joins TRBV7-3 and TRBJ2-1, with unresolved D. Germline CDR1 SGHTA, CDR2 FQGTGA. V lost 3 bases, J lost 0 bases, and 9 bases lay in between. The CDR3 contains 15 residues. CDR3 DNA: TGTGCCAGCAGCTTGCGCCCAGACTCCTACAATGAGCAGTTCTTC. The encoded protein is CASSLRPDSYNEQFF. Together with reference TRBV7-3 and TRBJ2-1, the CDR3 gives the full variable domain: GAGVSQTPSNKVTEKGKYVELRCDPISGHTALYWYRQSLGQGPEFLIYFQGTGAADDSGLPNDRFFAVRPEGSVSTLKIQRTERGDSAVYLCASSLRPDSYNEQFFGPGTRLTVL.

This clone was counted a single time. This chain connects TRBV27 to TRBJ2-3, with D perhaps matching TRBD2 (5 bases). V was clipped by 2 bases and J by 7 bases, with 10 bases between them. Germline CDR1 reads MNHEY; CDR2 reads SMNVEV (reference sequence). This CDR3 comprises 13 residues. CDR3 residues: CASSLGGGNTQYF. The CDR3 nucleotides are TGTGCCAGCAGTTTAGGAGGTGGCAATACGCAGTATTTT.

This clone was seen once. The chain combines TRBV9 with TRBJ1-5; TRBD1 matches at 10 bases. V shed 4 bases and J 6 bases; nucleotides not matched to a gene: 7. The length of the CDR3 is 15 residues. CDR1 is SGDLS, CDR2 YYNGEE, per germline. The CDR3 spells CASSLGQGIGQPQHF. The CDR3 DNA reads TGTGCCAGCAGCTTGGGACAGGGGATCGGTCAGCCCCAGCATTTT.

The chain couples TRBV5-1 to TRBJ2-3; perhaps TRBD1 as D (5 bases). This CDR3 spans 14 amino acids. CDR1 SGHRS and CDR2 YFSETQ come from the germline V gene. The germline V and J ends were trimmed by 4 bases and 1 base, with 10 bases remaining between them. The CDR3 protein is CASSPDTGTDTQYF. The CDR3 DNA follows: TGCGCCAGCAGCCCGGACACGGGCACAGATACGCAGTATTTT.